This entry features one T cell receptor beta chain sequence. Its antigen is not identified. Semi-nested PCR with Nested Universal Primer A followed constant-region reverse priming of full-length variable regions. TCRdb processed the 5' RACE reads anew with MiXCR; each CDR3 protein has one entry. The table has 55,000 to 80,000 distinct CDR3 sequences, about 22% seen once. Memory CD4+ T cells were sorted as CD4+CD45RO+CD25- cells. The study's findings and limits: The larger-cohort validation was restricted to a single TCR beta V-J rearrangement rather than whole repertoires. Tumor Tregs overlapped most with tumor, then blood, naive CD4+ cells.

The CDR3 covers 17 residues. The ends were cut back, 0 bases at V and 5 bases at J, with 19 bases in the middle. In germline, CDR1 is MGHRA, CDR2 YSYEKL. The TCR comes from a female donor with breast cancer. The chain employs TRBV4-1 and TRBJ2-5; TRBD1 might be the D (5 bases). Sequenced material: memory CD4+ T cells sorted from a lymph node. Sample subset: memory CD4+ T cells, CD4+CD45RO+CD25-. CDR3: CASSQEGHLHKWETQYF. In nucleotides, the CDR3 is TGCGCCAGCAGCCAAGAAGGACACCTTCATAAATGGGAGACCCAGTACTTC.